What follows is one T cell receptor beta chain and its context. The count of this clone is one. Its binding antigen is unknown. No per-base quality is available; no much larger clone lies one base away. This record comes from a study of a mutant IDH1 vaccine in newly diagnosed glioma (dated by TCRdb to the early 2020s). Regarding the study in general: Vaccination began 4-6 weeks after radiotherapy alone, or alongside temozolomide cycles in the chemotherapy-containing groups. Visit V12 was the week-35 safety follow-up and visit V13 was the week-47 end of study. Longitudinal TCRB deep sequencing was done for some 26 treated patients, wherever samples were available for exploratory analyses. Peripheral blood was collected at six visits: V03 (baseline), V05, V07, V10, V12 and V13. Prior to enrollment, standard therapy consisting of radiotherapy alone, temozolomide alone, or radiochemotherapy with temozolomide had been administered to patients, with the combination being received by most patients. The roughly 35 treated patients were 62.5% male and approximately 40% female, with a mean age of around 40 years. The full study reports these points: Changes in the top peripheral T cell clonotypes picked up by TCRB sequencing did not appear to be linked to pseudoprogression. Selection of PBMC samples for TCRB deep sequencing was based on availability. Immune responses induced by the vaccine were seen in around 93% of patients across multiple MHC alleles. The authors noted that analyses of patient blood samples could not be reproduced because of sample limitations.

Interpreted using the paper, the time point label stands for: week 35, safety follow-up. Every vaccine dose consisted of 300 ug of a 20-mer mutant IDH1 peptide in Montanide, administered subcutaneously together with topical imiquimod. Eight vaccinations were administered to patients in weeks 1, 3, 5, 7, 11, 15, 19 and 23, corresponding to visits V03 through V10. Newly diagnosed WHO grade 3 or 4 IDH1-mutant astrocytomas showing loss of nuclear ATRX were present in the donors. The samples were drawn from NOA16, a multicentre, single-arm, open-label phase I trial in Germany that tested a mutant IDH1 peptide vaccine in humans for the first time. Genomic DNA for TCRB sequencing was extracted from EDTA blood using the DNeasy Blood and Tissue Kit. Library preparation used the immunoSEQ multiplex PCR assay. Rearranged TCR beta chain sequences were amplified with the hsTCRB Kit following the manufacturer's protocol. TCRB libraries were sequenced on an Illumina MiSeq. In the source study's methods: Demultiplexing, trimming and gene mapping were performed with the kit vendor's proprietary platform. The table comes from immuneACCESS by way of TCRdb, which keeps in-frame sequences with V and J called. Part of the clones is missing from these tables; in studies checked, under half for an unresolved V gene and the rest for unknown reasons. V, J and clone size reflect that table, while D and trimming were determined from the DNA. The sample table shows around 26,000 clones, and around four fifths are seen once. The top ten constitute 30% to 35% of the sample.

The germline ends are 16 bases apart after V is trimmed by 6 bases and J by 5 bases. Inclusive of the bounding cysteine and phenylalanine, the CDR3 is 14 residues long. Only CDR3 DNA is held: 42 bases, read in frame from base 1. Taken from the germline V gene, the CDR1 and CDR2 loops are SQVTM and ANQGSEA. The sample here was PBMCs, taken from a glioma patient whose treatment included an IDH1 peptide vaccine. The chain couples TRBV29-1 to TRBJ2-2; TRBD2 is a possible D gene, resting on 6 matching bases. This sequence was found in a man between 25 and 39 years old with glioma. In nucleotides, the sequence is TGCAGCGTCGCGGGACGGGGAGCGACCGGGGAGCTGTTTTTT. Its amino acids are CSVAGRGATGELFF.